The rows below give T cell receptor beta chains drawn from one sample of a study of human T cells and chemical hapten exposure. Each CDR3 protein is one row after TCRdb ran MiXCR on the RACE reads. Among around 330,000 distinct CDR3 sequences listed, about 5.4% were seen once. The source was whole blood, collected in connection with sensitization to the hapten diphenylcyclopropenone (DPC). The receptor set was obtained from a woman between 18 and 30 years old with alopecia areata. Some clones in this sample may be carry-over from other donors' samples. Each CDR3 is given with its conserved first and last residue. Fields, in order: D gene, V gene, J gene, clone size, CDR3 DNA, CDR3 protein. The D gene is left open where the match is weak. The size field is filled for only some rows; it gives once, few, many or a size class.

TRBD2,TRBV10-3,TRBJ2-3,many,TGTGCCATCAGCCCCGGGACTAGCCAGGTCGCGCAGTATTTT,CAISPGTSQVAQYF
TRBD2,TRBV7-2,TRBJ2-7,many,TGTGCCAGCAGCTCAATGACTAGCGGGGGGTTCGAGCAGTACTTC,CASSSMTSGGFEQYF
.,TRBV21-1,TRBJ1-5,few,TGTGCCAGCAGCAAGTCATTCTGGGTACATCAGCCCCAGCATTTT,CASSKSFWVHQPQHF
.,TRBV4-2,TRBJ1-3,.,TGTGCCAGCAGCCAAGAACGGGGCGGTAGAAACACCATATATTTT,CASSQERGGRNTIYF
TRBD2,TRBV3-1,TRBJ2-7,many,TGTGCCAGCAGCCTCGAAGGCTGGGGGGGCGAGCAGTACTTC,CASSLEGWGGEQYF
.,TRBV7-9,TRBJ1-5,many,TGTGCCAGCAGCTTAGGAGGGGGCAATCAGCCCCAGCATTTT,CASSLGGGNQPQHF
TRBD2,TRBV12-3/TRBV12-4,TRBJ2-7,many,TGTGCCAGCAGTCGGACTAGCGGGGTGGACGAGCAGTACTTC,CASSRTSGVDEQYF
.,TRBV24-1,TRBJ2-3,many,TGTGCCACCAGTGATTCAAGACCTAACCACTTCACAGATACGCAGTATTTT,CATSDSRPNHFTDTQYF
TRBD1,TRBV2,TRBJ1-2,.,TGTGCCAGCAGCGAAGACAGGGGTCAGAACTATGGCTACACCTTC,CASSEDRGQNYGYTF
TRBD2,TRBV6-5,TRBJ2-2,.,TGTGCCAGCAGTTCCGGGACTAGCGGCACCGGAGAGCTGTTTTTT,CASSSGTSGTGELFF
.,TRBV2,TRBJ1-5,.,TGTGCCAGCAGTGACAGGGTAGACTGGGATCAGCCCCAGCATTTT,CASSDRVDWDQPQHF
TRBD1,TRBV5-1,TRBJ1-3,.,TGCGCCAGCAGTTCCGGGACAGCGGGCTCTGGAAACACCATATATTTT,CASSSGTAGSGNTIYF
TRBD1,TRBV6-2/TRBV6-3,TRBJ1-1,many,TGTGCCAGCATAAGGCGGACAGGGAACACTGAAGCTTTCTTT,CASIRRTGNTEAFF
TRBD1,TRBV12-3/TRBV12-4,TRBJ2-5,.,TGTGCCAGCACCAGACAGGGAACGGAGACCCAGTACTTC,CASTRQGTETQYF
.,TRBV20-1,TRBJ2-6,.,TGCAGTGCTAGAGAGGACCCCGGGGCCAACGTCCTGACTTTC,CSAREDPGANVLTF
TRBD2,TRBV2,TRBJ2-1,few,TGTGCCACATATGGGGGGGGTGAGCAGTTCTTC,CATYGGGEQFF
.,TRBV29-1,TRBJ2-3,many,TGCAGCGTTGTGAGCGGGCGGAGCACAGATACGCAGTATTTT,CSVVSGRSTDTQYF
TRBD2,TRBV3-1,TRBJ2-5,many,TGTGCCAGCAGCCAAGCAGCGGGACCACAAGAGACCCAGTACTTC,CASSQAAGPQETQYF
.,TRBV29-1,TRBJ1-3,many,TGCAGCGTTCAGGGCTCTGGAAACACCATATATTTT,CSVQGSGNTIYF
.,TRBV15,TRBJ1-1,.,TGTGCCACCAGCAGAGGTTTTTCCGGAGGGGCGGGCACTGAAGCTTTCTTT,CATSRGFSGGAGTEAFF
TRBD1,TRBV28,TRBJ1-1,few,TGTGCCAGCAGATACAGGGGGCGCGACACTGAAGCTTTCTTT,CASRYRGRDTEAFF
.,TRBV20-1,TRBJ1-1,few,TGCAGTGCTAAAACCACTGAAGCTTTCTTT,CSAKTTEAFF
.,TRBV7-2,TRBJ2-2,many,TGTGCCAGCAGCTTAGCGCTGACAGTACCCGGGGAGCTGTTTTTT,CASSLALTVPGELFF
.,TRBV27,TRBJ2-3,.,TGTGCCAGCAGTTTATTTGCTGGAGGCGGCACAGATACGCAGTATTTT,CASSLFAGGGTDTQYF
TRBD1,TRBV6-1,TRBJ1-6,many,TGTGCCAGCAGTCCATGGGGAGGACAGGGGAGCTCCTATAATTCACCCCTCCACTTT,CASSPWGGQGSSYNSPLHF
TRBD2,TRBV12-3/TRBV12-4,TRBJ2-3,many,TGTGCCAGCAGGAGAAGTAGCGGGGGGCCTAGCACAGATACGCAGTATTTT,CASRRSSGGPSTDTQYF
TRBD1,TRBV20-1,TRBJ1-2,.,TGCAGTGCTCGAGCCCGGACAGGGGGGATGCATGGCTACACCTTC,CSARARTGGMHGYTF
TRBD2,TRBV4-3,TRBJ2-4,.,TGCGCCAGCAGCCAAGATACCGGGGGGATGGCCAAAAACATTCAGTACTTC,CASSQDTGGMAKNIQYF
TRBD1,TRBV5-4,TRBJ2-5,.,TGTGCCAGCAGGCGTGGGACAGATGAAGAGACCCAGTACTTC,CASRRGTDEETQYF
.,TRBV3-1,TRBJ1-3,many,TGTGCCAGCAGTCCCGAGCGCATATCTGGAAACACCATATATTTT,CASSPERISGNTIYF
.,TRBV5-1,TRBJ2-3,many,TGCGCCAGCAGCTTGGAAGGGGTAGGAGATACGCAGTATTTT,CASSLEGVGDTQYF
TRBD1,TRBV25-1,TRBJ2-3,few,TGTGCCAGCAGTGATTGGGACAGTTCTAGCACAGATACGCAGTATTTT,CASSDWDSSSTDTQYF
.,TRBV12-3/TRBV12-4,TRBJ1-5,many,TGTGCCAGCAGCCCTTCTCTTTATCAGCCCCAGCATTTT,CASSPSLYQPQHF
TRBD2,TRBV20-1,TRBJ2-1,.,TGCAGTGCTACTTGGACTAGCGGGGTTGATGAGCAGTTCTTC,CSATWTSGVDEQFF
TRBD2,TRBV18,TRBJ2-3,.,TGTGCCAGCTCACAATATACTAGCGGGGGGGCCGAAGATACGCAGTATTTT,CASSQYTSGGAEDTQYF
TRBD1,TRBV29-1,TRBJ1-1,few,TGCAGCGGATGGACAGGGGAAGGTACTGAAGCTTTCTTT,CSGWTGEGTEAFF
TRBD1,TRBV27,TRBJ2-7,.,TGTGCCAGCAGTCCATCACGACAGACAGGGACCTACGAGCAGTACTTC,CASSPSRQTGTYEQYF
.,TRBV5-1,TRBJ2-3,many,TGCGCCAGCAGCCCCGCGAGCCAAAGCACAGATACGCAGTATTTT,CASSPASQSTDTQYF
TRBD1,TRBV20-1,TRBJ1-5,.,TGCAGTGCTAGGCAGGGGGCGGGACAGCCCCAGCATTTT,CSARQGAGQPQHF
TRBD1,TRBV5-1,TRBJ1-1,many,TGCGCCAGCAGCTTGGCCGCGACAGGGGGTAGTACTGAAGCTTTCTTT,CASSLAATGGSTEAFF
.,TRBV18,TRBJ1-4,.,TGTGCCAGCTCACCACAAGGGGGGAAACTGTTTTTT,CASSPQGGKLFF
.,TRBV12-3/TRBV12-4,TRBJ1-5,.,TGTGCCAGCAGTTTTAGCAATGAAAGCGGGTTGTCTGCGATTAATCAGCCCCAGCATTTT,CASSFSNESGLSAINQPQHF